The sequence of this T cell receptor (beta chain) was determined in a study of blood T cell repertoires in COVID-19 (dated by TCRdb to between 2020 and 2021). Concerning the study at large: Samples covering the acute and convalescent phases of COVID-19 were provided by collaborators in the United States, Italy and Spain. The repertoires were released in a freely available public database intended as a resource for research on the immune response to SARS-CoV-2. The dataset comprised deeply sampled blood TCRbeta repertoires from subjects exposed to, actively infected with, or recovered from COVID-19. The prospective study material was composed of cDNA or gDNA derived from T cells, B-cell-depleted T cells, or PBMCs. Where available, HLA class I and class II types were obtained from metadata supplied by the sample provider rather than from assay-based typing. The sample metadata nearly always contained a de-identified subject ID, COVID-19 status, age in years and sex. The samples were drawn from two sources: the first 160 participants of the ongoing ImmuneRACE study, and 1,000 to 1,500 subjects contributed by 6 global collaborators.

Details on this clone: Its antigen target is currently unknown. Qualities for individual bases were not recorded, and no much larger clone is one base off.

Each collaborating institution followed its own protocols to collect whole blood in K2EDTA tubes. Collaborator samples were shipped for TCRbeta analysis as frozen whole blood, isolated PBMCs, or DNA extracted from either sample type. Taken from cysteine to phenylalanine, the CDR3 has 16 residues. The only DNA kept is the CDR3, 48 bases in frame from the first base. The V end loses 4 bases and the J end loses 4 bases, and a stretch of 17 bases separates them. CDR1 MNHEY and CDR2 SVGEGT are derived from the germline V gene. What the authors observed across the whole study: The amount of clinical and demographic metadata varied by source and participant and was provided uncurated.

TCRbeta CDR3 regions were amplified from genomic DNA by means of the immunoSEQ Assay, a bias-controlled multiplex PCR. On the authors' methods: Nucleated cell counts per sample were estimated from amplification of reference gene primers within the assay. Sequence reads were collapsed and filtered to measure the absolute abundance of every unique TCRbeta CDR3 rearrangement. For each sample, productive Simpson clonality was calculated as the square root of Simpson's diversity index over productive rearrangements. The source is immuneACCESS, and TCRdb retained only in-frame sequences with V and J called. Part of the clones is not carried over; for the studies checked, unresolved V genes explain less than half of this, and the remainder is unexplained. The V and J calls and clone size are taken from that table; D and trimming were inferred from the DNA. Present in this sample are approximately 71,000 clones, 82% of which were seen just once. The ten largest clones take up roughly 13% of the sample.

The V gene is TRBV6-2 or TRBV6-3 and the J gene is TRBJ1-3; tentative D gene TRBD1, with 6 bases matching. What was sequenced was peripheral blood. The sequence was obtained from a woman at least 80 years old with acute or convalescent COVID-19. The bases are TGTGCCAGCAGTTCCCTGGGACACCTATTCGGAAACACCATATATTTT. The translation is CASSSLGHLFGNTIYF.